This TCR beta chain was retrieved from a study of blood T cells in healthy people across ages. Overall study findings and caveats: Per million T cells, TCR beta diversity dropped about linearly as age rose.

The CDR3 totals 13 residues. Germline V gene lookup returns CDR1 KGHDR and CDR2 SFDVKD. V dropped 7 bases and J dropped 4 bases, with 12 bases sitting between them. A second roughly 6 to 12 cycle PCR used barcoded and J-beta primers. A single record per CDR3 protein comes from TCRdb applying MiXCR to the 5' RACE reads. Among 500,000 to 600,000 distinct CDR3 sequences listed, roughly 29% were seen once. No fewer than 5.5 micrograms of total RNA were isolated from every sample. To note about this clonotype: Its antigen remains unidentified.

This sequence joins TRBV24-1 and TRBJ1-1; D might be TRBD1 (6 bases). This clonotype originated in a woman between 65 and 79 years old in good health. The sample taken for sequencing was blood. DNA for the CDR3: TGTGCCACCAGCCACGGACAGAGCACTGAAGCTTTCTTT. Translating gives CATSHGQSTEAFF.